What follows are 16 T cell receptor beta chains derived from one specimen sequenced in a study of blood T cell repertoires in COVID-19. Sequencing used immunoSEQ multiplex PCR; TCRdb keeps in-frame clones, though not all of them. The sample shows roughly 30,000 clones, approximately 79% of them seen only once. Source material: peripheral blood. The receptors derive from a boy between 2 and 10 years old with active or convalescent COVID-19.

The chain employs TRBV6-5 and TRBJ1-5, with D unresolved. This CDR3 is built from 13 residues. Trimming shortened V by 8 bases and J by 7 bases, and 15 bases separated the two germline ends. Germline CDR1 MNHEY, CDR2 SVGAGI. In nucleotides, the CDR3 is TGTGCCAGCGCCGATATCAGGCACCAGCCCCAGCATTTT. Translation gives CASADIRHQPQHF.

V is TRBV30 and J is TRBJ1-2; perhaps TRBD1 as D (5 bases). The CDR3 sequence is 16 residues long. Trimming cost V 5 bases and J 1 base, with 20 bases left between them. The germline V gene has CDR1 GTSNPN and CDR2 SVGIG (reference sequence). In DNA form, the CDR3 reads TGTGCCTGGGCCCCCCCGGCATTTCAGGGTAACTATGGCTACACCTTC. Amino acid sequence: CAWAPPAFQGNYGYTF.

The chain links TRBV30 to TRBJ1-5; D is possibly TRBD1 (6 bases). Germline values: CDR1 GTSNPN, CDR2 SVGIG (reference sequence). V lost 2 bases to trimming and J lost 7 bases, with 15 bases between them. This CDR3 has 14 amino acids. The CDR3 DNA sequence: TGTGCCTGGAGTAGGGGTCAGGGGATCCAGCCCCAGCATTTT. It encodes CAWSRGQGIQPQHF.

This clone was seen only a few times. The CDR3 loop is CASSEMLTENTEAFF. CDR3 in DNA: TGTGCCAGCAGTGAAATGTTGACAGAGAACACTGAAGCTTTCTTT. This sequence joins TRBV6-1 and TRBJ1-1, with D maybe TRBD1 (5 bases). From germline, CDR1 is MNHNS and CDR2 SASEGT. V was pared by 2 bases and J by 1 base, with 11 bases between. The CDR3 totals 15 residues.

This chain connects TRBV4-1 to TRBJ2-1; D perhaps matches TRBD2 (6 bases). Germline-derived CDR1 and CDR2 are MGHRA and YSYEKL. The CDR3 has 15 residues. V lost 4 bases to trimming and J lost 0 bases, with 10 bases between them. CDR3 nucleotides: TGCGCCAGCAGCCTACAGGAGGGCTCCTACAATGAGCAGTTCTTC. Translated: CASSLQEGSYNEQFF.

V is TRBV5-1 and J is TRBJ2-1; the match to TRBD1 covers 10 bases. In germline, CDR1 is SGHRS, CDR2 YFSETQ. The CDR3 runs to 15 residues. V was clipped by 4 bases and J by 2 bases; unmatched bases: 3. The chain's CDR3 is CASSGDRGPYNEQFF. The CDR3 DNA sequence: TGCGCCAGCAGCGGGGACAGGGGTCCCTACAATGAGCAGTTCTTC.

This clone has only a few counts. The CDR3 DNA reads as TGTGCCAGCAGCGTCGAAGGGGGAACGGGCCAAGAGACCCAGTACTTC. Translation: CASSVEGGTGQETQYF. The chain uses TRBV9 and TRBJ2-5, with D perhaps TRBD1 (6 bases). CDR1 and CDR2 (germline): SGDLS, YYNGEE. The CDR3 extends over 16 amino acids. Trimming pared 2 bases from V and 1 base from J, leaving 15 bases between. Combining the CDR3 with reference TRBV9 and TRBJ2-5 gives the whole variable domain DSGVTQTPKHLITATGQRVTLRCSPRSGDLSVYWYQQSLDQGLQFLIQYYNGEERAKGNILERFSAQQFPDLHSELNLSSLELGDSALYFCASSVEGGTGQETQYFGPGTRLLVL.

The genes are TRBV4-3 and TRBJ2-1; 15 nucleotides agree with TRBD2. Germline trimming cut 0 bases from V and 6 bases from J; bases unmatched to any gene: 9. Looked up from germline, CDR1 is LGHNA and CDR2 is YSLEER. This CDR3 contains 19 residues. The CDR3 DNA follows: TGCGCCAGCAGCCAAGATTCTCCCAGGACTAGCGGGAGGGGCAATGAGCAGTTCTTC. Its translation: CASSQDSPRTSGRGNEQFF.

This clone showed up just a few times. This sequence joins TRBV9 and TRBJ2-5; tentative D call: TRBD2 (5 bases). V lost 4 bases and J lost 5, with 9 bases in between. This CDR3 is built from 12 residues. Germline CDR1 reads SGDLS; CDR2 reads YYNGEE. The DNA for the CDR3 is TGTGCCAGCAGCCCGGACTGGGAGACCCAGTACTTC. Translating gives CASSPDWETQYF.

This chain connects TRBV13 to TRBJ2-7; 11 bases align to TRBD2. CDR3 size: 16 residues. V was pared by 1 base and J by 5 bases, with 7 bases of the junction left unmatched. Per germline, CDR1 PRHDT and CDR2 FYEKMQ (reference sequence). CDR3 sequence (DNA): TGTGCCAGCAGCTTAGCCGGGGCTAGCGGGAGGAACGAGCAGTACTTC. Protein: CASSLAGASGRNEQYF.

This chain joins TRBV28 and TRBJ1-2, with D possibly being TRBD1 (5 bases). Germline lookup yields CDR1 MDHEN and CDR2 SYDVKM. The length of the CDR3 is 14 residues. Trimming cost V 7 bases and J 8 bases, with 20 bases left between them. CDR3 bases: TGTGCCAGCATCCCCGGAGGGACCCCTGGGGGCTACACCTTC. Translated, it gives CASIPGGTPGGYTF.

The V call is TRBV5-4, the J call TRBJ2-5; 9 bases align to TRBD1. Trimming at V came to 3 bases and at J to 5 bases, leaving 8 bases not matched to a gene. Per the germline V gene, CDR1 is SGHNT and CDR2 is YYREEE (reference sequence). The CDR3 has 15 residues. The DNA for the CDR3 is TGTGCCAGCAGCTCAATGGGACAGGGAACGGAGACCCAGTACTTC. It encodes CASSSMGQGTETQYF.

The V and J genes are TRBV7-2 and TRBJ1-5; TRBD1 agrees at 11 bases. Germline V gene sequence: CDR1 SGHTA, CDR2 FQGNSA. V lost 5 bases and J lost 4; bases outside the gene matches: 4. This CDR3 is 15 amino acids long. CDR3 in amino acids: CASSDRDRGNQPQHF. CDR3 sequence (DNA): TGTGCCAGCAGCGACCGGGACAGGGGGAATCAGCCCCAGCATTTT.

This CDR3 reads CASSLVRPGGVGGYTF. For the CDR3, the DNA is TGTGCCAGCAGCTTAGTCAGGCCAGGGGGCGTTGGCGGCTACACCTTC. This rearrangement joins TRBV7-9 to TRBJ1-2, with TRBD1 matching 8 bases. CDR1 SEHNR and CDR2 FQNEAQ come from the germline V gene (reference sequence). This CDR3 comprises 16 residues. Trimming removed 1 base from V and 8 bases from J; junction bases left unmatched: 12. Using reference TRBV7-9 and TRBJ1-2 for the parts outside the CDR3, the full variable domain is DTGVSQNPRHKITKRGQNVTFRCDPISEHNRLYWYRQTLGQGPEFLTYFQNEAQLEKSRLLSDRFSAERPKGSFSTLEIQRTEQGDSAMYLCASSLVRPGGVGGYTFGSGTRLTVV.

This CDR3 is CASSQGQLRQPQHF. The DNA for the CDR3 is TGCGCCAGCAGCCAAGGACAGCTCCGTCAGCCCCAGCATTTT. The chain carries TRBV4-1 and TRBJ1-5; tentatively, D is TRBD1 (5 bases). The CDR3 runs to 14 residues. Trimming cost V 1 base and J 6 bases, with 10 bases left between them. Germline lookup yields CDR1 MGHRA and CDR2 YSYEKL.

The chain joins TRBV27 to TRBJ1-1; maybe TRBD1 (5 bases). The CDR3 has 14 amino acids. V shed 5 bases and J shed 0 bases, with 10 bases lying between them. Germline V gene data show CDR1 as MNHEY and CDR2 as SMNVEV (reference sequence). The CDR3 coding sequence is TGTGCCAGCAGTCGACAGCCGATGAACACTGAAGCTTTCTTT. This sequence encodes CASSRQPMNTEAFF.